Following are 10 T cell receptor beta chains from one sample sequenced in a study of cytomegalovirus exposure and HLA in healthy donors. With 60 Vbeta and 13 Jbeta primers, the PCR was carried out. TCRdb's copy holds only in-frame clones and misses some; the assay was immunoSEQ multiplex PCR. Of approximately 82,000 clones in the sample, roughly a tenth were seen once. What was sequenced was PBMCs. Receptor source: a man in his 60s in good health and CMV-seropositive.

There are a few counts of this clone. The rearrangement joins TRBV6-1 to TRBJ2-5; TRBD2 aligns across 9 bases. With V trimmed by 7 bases and J by 4 bases, 7 bases remained unmatched. Germline lookup yields CDR1 MNHNS and CDR2 SASEGT. The CDR3 is made up of 14 amino acids. The CDR3 region has the DNA TGTGCCAGCAAAGCTAGCGGGGTAGCAGAGACCCAGTACTTC. The encoded protein is CASKASGVAETQYF.

The table lists this clone with a few counts. V usage is TRBV28 and J usage is TRBJ2-7; D is possibly TRBD1 (5 bases). Trimming pared 3 bases from V and 11 bases from J, leaving 11 bases between. The CDR3 runs to 11 residues. CDR1 is MDHEN and CDR2 is SYDVKM in the germline V gene. CDR3 DNA: TGTGCCAGCAGTTTGAATAGGGGTAAGTACGTC. Residues: CASSLNRGKYV.

This clone was seen more than once but under ten times. The chain recombines TRBV7-3 with TRBJ2-5, with 7 bases aligning to TRBD2. CDR3 size: 15 residues. V lost 1 base, J lost 5 bases, and 7 bases stayed unmatched. Germline V gives CDR1 SGHTA, CDR2 FQGTGA. CDR3 sequence reads: CASSLNGLVSETQYF. The CDR3 nucleotides are TGTGCCAGCAGCTTAAACGGACTAGTATCGGAGACCCAGTACTTC.

This clone was seen only a few times. The genes are TRBV11-3 and TRBJ1-1; D not resolved. Germline lookup yields CDR1 SGHNT and CDR2 YENEEA. V lost 5 bases to trimming and J lost 3 bases, with 10 bases between them. This CDR3 has 13 residues. The CDR3 DNA is TGTGCCAGCAGCCCGGAAGGAGACACTGAAGCTTTCTTT. It is translated as CASSPEGDTEAFF.

This clone was seen more than once but under ten times. The CDR3 reads CASSSRSPGGTENTEAFF. CDR3 sequence (DNA): TGTGCCAGCAGTTCCCGGTCTCCTGGGGGCACAGAAAACACTGAAGCTTTCTTT. The J gene is TRBJ1-1, the V gene TRBV28; possibly TRBD1 for D (6 bases). Germline CDR1 is MDHEN and CDR2 is SYDVKM. The CDR3 sequence is 18 residues long. Trimming removed 4 bases at V and 2 bases at J, with 23 bases between.

This clone was seen a handful of times. Other DNA sequences in this sample translate to the same CDR3. The chain combines TRBV19 with TRBJ2-7, with TRBD1 matching 7 bases. This CDR3 is built from 13 residues. CDR1 LNHDA and CDR2 SQIVND come from the germline V gene (reference sequence). The V gene end was trimmed by 6 bases and the J gene end by 0 bases; junction bases not matched to a gene: 2. The CDR3 DNA sequence: TGTGCCAGTAGAGGGGGCCTCTCCTACGAGCAGTACTTC. Its protein product is CASRGGLSYEQYF.

The V and J genes are TRBV19 and TRBJ2-2; unclear D gene. Germline CDR1 reads LNHDA; CDR2 reads SQIVND (reference sequence). CDR3 length: 16 amino acids. V lost 5 bases to trimming and J lost 0 bases, with 13 bases between them. The CDR3 nucleotides read TGTGCCAGTAGTGCGAGACACGCCGCGAACACCGGGGAGCTGTTTTTT. It specifies CASSARHAANTGELFF. The full variable domain, rest sourced from reference TRBV19 and TRBJ2-2, is DGGITQSPKYLFRKEGQNVTLSCEQNLNHDAMYWYRQDPGQGLRLIYYSQIVNDFQKGDIAEGYSVSREKKESFPLTVTSAQKNPTAFYLCASSARHAANTGELFFGEGSRLTVL.

The chain joins TRBV14 to TRBJ2-2, with TRBD1 as a possible D gene (6 bases). This CDR3 has 16 amino acids. Between the trimmed V and J ends, which lost 4 bases and 1 base, there was a span of 13 bases. The germline V gene encodes CDR1 SGHDN and CDR2 FVKESK. The CDR3 nucleotides read TGTGCCAGCAGCCTTTTCCCGGGACAGAACACCGGGGAGCTGTTTTTT. Amino acid sequence: CASSLFPGQNTGELFF.

V is TRBV29-1 and J is TRBJ2-5; a weak D match, TRBD2 (6 bases). The CDR3 length is 13 residues. Germline V gives CDR1 SQVTM, CDR2 ANQGSEA. V was pared by 0 bases and J by 5 bases, with 10 bases between. The CDR3 sequence: CSVEEGGGETQYF. In DNA form, the CDR3 reads TGCAGCGTTGAAGAAGGAGGAGGGGAGACCCAGTACTTC. Looking up the rest from reference TRBV29-1 and TRBJ2-5 gives the full variable domain: SAVISQKPSRDICQRGTSLTIQCQVDSQVTMMFWYRQQPGQSLTLIATANQGSEATYESGFVIDKFPISRPNLTFSTLTVSNMSPEDSSIYLCSVEEGGGETQYFGPGTRLLVL.

The chain couples TRBV9 to TRBJ2-1; 7 bases align to TRBD2. After removal of 0 bases from V and 7 bases from J, the junction contained 7 bases not matched to a gene. This CDR3 contains 15 residues. Germline values: CDR1 SGDLS, CDR2 YYNGEE. In nucleotides, the CDR3 is TGTGCCAGCAGCGTAGGGGAGGGAGGGCAAAATGAGCAGTTCTTC. Amino acids: CASSVGEGGQNEQFF.